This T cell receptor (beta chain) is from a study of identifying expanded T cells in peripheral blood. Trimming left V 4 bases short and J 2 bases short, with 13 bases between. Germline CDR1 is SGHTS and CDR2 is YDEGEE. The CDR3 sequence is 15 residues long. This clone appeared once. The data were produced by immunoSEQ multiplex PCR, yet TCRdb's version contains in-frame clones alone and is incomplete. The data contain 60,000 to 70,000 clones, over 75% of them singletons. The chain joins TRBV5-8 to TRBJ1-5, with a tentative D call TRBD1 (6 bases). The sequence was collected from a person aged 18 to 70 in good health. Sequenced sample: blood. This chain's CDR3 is CASSLYPGGNQPQHF. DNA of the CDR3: TGTGCCAGCAGCCTCTACCCAGGGGGCAATCAGCCCCAGCATTTT.